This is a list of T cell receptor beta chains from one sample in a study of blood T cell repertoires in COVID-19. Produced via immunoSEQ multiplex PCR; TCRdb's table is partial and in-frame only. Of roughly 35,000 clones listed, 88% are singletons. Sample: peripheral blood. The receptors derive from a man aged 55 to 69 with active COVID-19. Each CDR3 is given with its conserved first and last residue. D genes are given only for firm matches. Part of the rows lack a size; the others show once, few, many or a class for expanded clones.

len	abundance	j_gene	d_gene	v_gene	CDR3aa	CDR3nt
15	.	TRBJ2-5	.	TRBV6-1	CASSGTRAYQETQYF	TGTGCCAGCAGTGGGACGAGGGCGTACCAAGAGACCCAGTACTTC
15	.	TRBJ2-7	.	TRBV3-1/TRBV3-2	CASSQSPWSSYEQYF	TGTGCCAGCAGCCAATCGCCTTGGAGCTCCTACGAGCAGTACTTC
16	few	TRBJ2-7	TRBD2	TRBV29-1	CSVDDPGLAPYYEQYF	TGCAGCGTTGATGATCCGGGACTAGCGCCTTACTACGAGCAGTACTTC
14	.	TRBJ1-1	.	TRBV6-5	CASSLGWGDTEAFF	TGTGCCAGCAGCCTGGGGTGGGGGGACACTGAAGCTTTCTTT
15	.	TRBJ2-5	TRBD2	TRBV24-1	CATSDPRTSGETQYF	TGTGCCACCAGTGACCCTAGGACTAGCGGCGAGACCCAGTACTTC
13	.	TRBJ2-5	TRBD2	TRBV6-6	CASVREVQETQYF	TGTGCCAGCGTACGGGAGGTCCAAGAGACCCAGTACTTC
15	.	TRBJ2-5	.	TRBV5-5	CASSPMGSPQETQYF	TGTGCCAGCAGCCCCATGGGTAGCCCACAAGAGACCCAGTACTTC
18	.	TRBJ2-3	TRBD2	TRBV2	CASSTLGTITTQKDTQYF	TGTGCCAGCAGTACCTTGGGGACTATCACAACCCAAAAGGATACGCAGTATTTT
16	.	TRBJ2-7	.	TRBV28	CASSFPRGGDMHEQYF	TGTGCCAGCAGTTTCCCCCGGGGAGGGGACATGCACGAGCAGTACTTC
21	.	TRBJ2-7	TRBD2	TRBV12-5	CASGLVPIVGLAGVYSYEQYF	TGTGCTAGTGGTTTGGTCCCCATAGTGGGACTAGCGGGAGTCTACTCCTACGAGCAGTACTTC
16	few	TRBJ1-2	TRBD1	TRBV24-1	CATSEGKGGPGYGYTF	TGTGCCACCAGTGAGGGTAAAGGGGGCCCTGGCTATGGCTACACCTTC
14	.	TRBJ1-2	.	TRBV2	CASSGQTSNYGYTF	TGTGCCAGCAGTGGACAGACCTCTAACTATGGCTACACCTTC
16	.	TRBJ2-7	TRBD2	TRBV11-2	CASRGLAGVSSYEQYF	TGTGCCAGTCGGGGACTAGCGGGAGTGAGCTCCTACGAGCAGTACTTC
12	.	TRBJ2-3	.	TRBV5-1	CASMSGTDTQYF	TGCGCCAGCATGTCGGGCACAGATACGCAGTATTTT
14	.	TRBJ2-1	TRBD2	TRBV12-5	CASGLSGSDGEQFF	TGTGCTAGTGGTTTGAGCGGGAGTGATGGTGAGCAGTTCTTC
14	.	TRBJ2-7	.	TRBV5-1	CASSPRTDGYEQYF	TGCGCCAGCAGCCCGAGGACAGATGGCTACGAGCAGTACTTC
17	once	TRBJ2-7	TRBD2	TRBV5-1	CASSLAGLAGGSYEQYF	TGCGCCAGCAGCTTGGCGGGACTAGCGGGAGGATCCTACGAGCAGTACTTC
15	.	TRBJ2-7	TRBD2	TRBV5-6	CASSRPGTSGYEQYF	TGTGCCAGCAGCCGCCCCGGGACTAGCGGTTACGAGCAGTACTTC
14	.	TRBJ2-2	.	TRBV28	CASSLREDTGELFF	TGTGCCAGCAGTTTACGGGAAGACACCGGGGAGCTGTTTTTT
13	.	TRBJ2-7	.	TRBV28	CASSLLGPYEQYF	TGTGCCAGCAGTTTACTAGGTCCATACGAGCAGTACTTC
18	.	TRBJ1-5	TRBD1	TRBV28	CASSSLKKGTGGNQPQHF	TGTGCCAGCAGCTCCCTTAAAAAAGGGACAGGGGGCAATCAGCCCCAGCATTTT
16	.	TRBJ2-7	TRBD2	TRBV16	CASSQATSGRASEQYF	TGTGCCAGCAGCCAAGCCACTAGCGGGAGGGCCTCCGAGCAGTACTTC
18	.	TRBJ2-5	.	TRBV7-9	CASSLVRIRDLGSETQYF	TGTGCCAGCAGCTTAGTGCGGATCAGGGACTTGGGGTCCGAGACCCAGTACTTC
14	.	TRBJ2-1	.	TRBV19	CASSIIGGYNEQFF	TGTGCCAGTAGTATAATCGGGGGCTACAATGAGCAGTTCTTC
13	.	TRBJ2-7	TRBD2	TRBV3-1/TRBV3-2	CASSRSTGLAENF	TGTGCCAGCAGCCGCTCGACGGGACTAGCGGAAAACTTC
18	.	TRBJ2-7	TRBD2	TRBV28	CASTLGGRALVNLYEQYF	TGTGCCAGCACCCTGGGTGGGAGGGCCCTCGTTAACCTATACGAGCAGTACTTC
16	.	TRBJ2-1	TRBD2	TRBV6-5	CASSYGGSGRGTEQFF	TGTGCCAGCAGTTACGGGGGTAGCGGGAGGGGGACTGAGCAGTTCTTC
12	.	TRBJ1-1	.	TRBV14	CASSYWNTEAFF	TGTGCCAGCAGCTATTGGAACACTGAAGCTTTCTTT
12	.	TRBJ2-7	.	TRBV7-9	CASSLVSYEQYF	TGTGCCAGCAGCTTAGTTTCTTACGAGCAGTACTTC
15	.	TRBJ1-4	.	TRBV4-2	CASSQAPGLGEKLFF	TGTGCCAGCAGCCAAGCCCCAGGGTTGGGTGAAAAACTGTTTTTT
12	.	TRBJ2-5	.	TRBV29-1	CSVNLSMETQYF	TGCAGCGTCAACCTTAGCATGGAGACCCAGTACTTC
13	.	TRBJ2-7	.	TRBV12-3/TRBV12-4	CASSLRTDLGTYF	TGTGCCAGCAGTCTCAGGACGGACCTAGGGACTTACTTC
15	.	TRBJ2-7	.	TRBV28	CASSVGGANTYEQYF	TGTGCCAGCAGTGTAGGTGGAGCAAATACCTACGAGCAGTACTTC
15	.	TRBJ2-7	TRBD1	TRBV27	CASSLWGQNIYEQYF	TGTGCCAGCAGTTTATGGGGACAGAACATCTACGAGCAGTACTTC
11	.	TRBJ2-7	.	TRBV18	CASRSGDEQYF	TGTGCCAGCCGATCGGGGGACGAGCAGTACTTC
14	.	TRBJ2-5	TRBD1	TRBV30	CAWSRGTGVETQYF	TGTGCCTGGAGTCGTGGGACAGGGGTAGAGACCCAGTACTTC
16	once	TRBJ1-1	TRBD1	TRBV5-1	CASSKGQGEWNTEAFF	TGCGCCAGCAGCAAGGGACAGGGAGAGTGGAACACTGAAGCTTTCTTT
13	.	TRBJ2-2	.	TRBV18	CASSSRNRGELFF	TGTGCCAGCTCATCTCGTAATCGCGGGGAGCTGTTTTTT
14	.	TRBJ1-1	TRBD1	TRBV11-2	CASSLDRNRGEAFF	TGTGCCAGCAGCTTAGATCGGAACAGGGGTGAAGCTTTCTTT
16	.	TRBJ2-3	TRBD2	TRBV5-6	CASSLPLAGDTDTQYF	TGTGCCAGCAGCTTACCCCTAGCGGGAGATACAGATACGCAGTATTTT
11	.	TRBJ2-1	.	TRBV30	CAWSVWTEQFF	TGTGCCTGGAGTGTGTGGACAGAGCAGTTCTTC
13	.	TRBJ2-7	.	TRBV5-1	CASSLDRDYEQYF	TGCGCCAGCAGCTTGGACAGGGACTACGAGCAGTACTTC
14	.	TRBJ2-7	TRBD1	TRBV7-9	CASSLGTGTYEQYF	TGTGCCAGCAGCTTAGGGACAGGGACATACGAGCAGTACTTC
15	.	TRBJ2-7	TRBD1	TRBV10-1	CASSEPGQGRYEQYF	TGCGCCAGCAGTGAGCCGGGACAGGGGAGGTACGAGCAGTACTTC
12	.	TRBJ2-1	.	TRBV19	CASSISGVEQFF	TGTGCCAGTAGTATATCGGGAGTAGAGCAGTTCTTC